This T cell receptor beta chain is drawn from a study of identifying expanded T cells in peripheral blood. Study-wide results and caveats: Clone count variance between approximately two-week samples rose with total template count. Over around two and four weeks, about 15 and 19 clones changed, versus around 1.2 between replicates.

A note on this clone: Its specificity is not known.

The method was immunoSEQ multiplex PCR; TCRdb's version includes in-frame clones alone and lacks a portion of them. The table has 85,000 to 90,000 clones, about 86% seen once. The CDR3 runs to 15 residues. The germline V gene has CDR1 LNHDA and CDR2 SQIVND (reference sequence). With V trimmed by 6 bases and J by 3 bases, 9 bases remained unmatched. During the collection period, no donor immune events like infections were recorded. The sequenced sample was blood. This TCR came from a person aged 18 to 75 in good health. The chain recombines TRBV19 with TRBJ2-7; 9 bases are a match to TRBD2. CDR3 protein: CASSPSGLASYEQYF. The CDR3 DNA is TGTGCCAGTAGCCCATCGGGACTAGCTAGCTACGAGCAGTACTTC.